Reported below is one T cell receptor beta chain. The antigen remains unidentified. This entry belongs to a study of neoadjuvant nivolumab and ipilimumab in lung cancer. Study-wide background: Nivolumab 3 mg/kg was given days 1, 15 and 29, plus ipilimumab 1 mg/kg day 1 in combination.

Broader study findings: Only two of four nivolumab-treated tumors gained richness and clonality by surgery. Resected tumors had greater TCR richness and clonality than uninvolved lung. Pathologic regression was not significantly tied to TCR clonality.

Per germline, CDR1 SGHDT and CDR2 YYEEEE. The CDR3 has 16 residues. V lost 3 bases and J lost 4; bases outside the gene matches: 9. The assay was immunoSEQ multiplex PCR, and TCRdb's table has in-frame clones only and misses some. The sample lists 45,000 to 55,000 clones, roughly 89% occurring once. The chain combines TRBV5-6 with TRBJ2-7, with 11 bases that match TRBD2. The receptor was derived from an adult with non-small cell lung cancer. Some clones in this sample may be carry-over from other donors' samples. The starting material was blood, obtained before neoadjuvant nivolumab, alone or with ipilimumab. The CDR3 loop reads CASSSLSGRAWYEQYF. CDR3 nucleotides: TGTGCCAGCAGCTCCCTTAGCGGGAGGGCCTGGTACGAGCAGTACTTC.